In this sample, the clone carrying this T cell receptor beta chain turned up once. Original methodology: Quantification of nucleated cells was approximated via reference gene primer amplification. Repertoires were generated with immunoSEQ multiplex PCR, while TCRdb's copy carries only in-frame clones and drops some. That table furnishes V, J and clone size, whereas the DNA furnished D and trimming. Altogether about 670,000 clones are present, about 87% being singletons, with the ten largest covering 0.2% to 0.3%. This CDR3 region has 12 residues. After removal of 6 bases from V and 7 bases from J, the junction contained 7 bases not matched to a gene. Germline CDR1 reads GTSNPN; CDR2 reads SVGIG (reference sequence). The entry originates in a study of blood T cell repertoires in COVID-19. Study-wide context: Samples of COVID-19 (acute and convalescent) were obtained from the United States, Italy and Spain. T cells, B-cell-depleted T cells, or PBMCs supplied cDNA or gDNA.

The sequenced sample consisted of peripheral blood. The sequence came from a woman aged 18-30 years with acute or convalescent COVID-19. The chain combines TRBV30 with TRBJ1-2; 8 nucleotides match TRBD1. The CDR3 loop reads CACRTGRGGYTF. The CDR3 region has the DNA TGTGCCTGCCGGACAGGGCGTGGTGGCTACACCTTC.